The rows below give T cell receptor beta chains drawn from one sample of a study of shared clonotypes between healthy human individuals. Here immunoSEQ multiplex PCR was the method, and the copy in TCRdb shows in-frame clones only, minus some. The sample has roughly 1,000,000 clones, about four fifths seen once. Sequenced material: memory CD4+ T cells from PBMCs. The receptor set was obtained from a man in his late teens or twenties in good health. Some clones in this sample may be carry-over from other donors' samples. Both conserved end residues are part of each CDR3. Each record gives: CDR3 protein, CDR3 DNA, J gene, CDR3 length, V gene, clone size, D gene. The D gene is left open where the match is weak. Where a row states a size, it is once, few, many or the class of an expanded clone; other rows omit it.

CDR3 protein: CASSLDEGVYNEQFF; CDR3 DNA: TGTGCCAGCAGCTTGGATGAGGGAGTCTACAATGAGCAGTTCTTC; J gene: TRBJ2-1; CDR3 length: 15; V gene: TRBV5-4; clone size: -; D gene: -
CDR3 protein: CASSGQGNQPQHF; CDR3 DNA: TGTGCCAGCAGTGGACAGGGGAATCAGCCCCAGCATTTT; J gene: TRBJ1-5; CDR3 length: 13; V gene: TRBV2; clone size: -; D gene: TRBD1
CDR3 protein: CASSLGQETQYF; CDR3 DNA: TGTGCCAGCAGCTTGGGTCAAGAGACCCAGTACTTC; J gene: TRBJ2-5; CDR3 length: 12; V gene: TRBV5-6; clone size: -; D gene: -
CDR3 protein: CASSGLISYNEQFF; CDR3 DNA: TGCGCCAGCAGTGGCTTGATCTCCTACAATGAGCAGTTCTTC; J gene: TRBJ2-1; CDR3 length: 14; V gene: TRBV10-2; clone size: few; D gene: -
CDR3 protein: CASSPSTYGYGYTF; CDR3 DNA: TGTGCCAGCAGCCCATCCACCTACGGCTATGGCTACACCTTC; J gene: TRBJ1-2; CDR3 length: 14; V gene: TRBV7-9; clone size: -; D gene: -
CDR3 protein: CASRRGQQQIEETQYF; CDR3 DNA: TGCGCCAGCAGACGCGGACAGCAGCAGATCGAGGAGACCCAGTACTTC; J gene: TRBJ2-5; CDR3 length: 16; V gene: TRBV5-1; clone size: -; D gene: -
CDR3 protein: CASSPKGQLYEQYF; CDR3 DNA: TGTGCCAGTAGTCCCAAGGGACAGCTCTACGAGCAGTACTTC; J gene: TRBJ2-7; CDR3 length: 14; V gene: TRBV19; clone size: -; D gene: TRBD1
CDR3 protein: CASSLRGQPQHF; CDR3 DNA: TGTGCCAGCAGCTTGAGGGGGCAGCCCCAGCATTTT; J gene: TRBJ1-5; CDR3 length: 12; V gene: TRBV5-6; clone size: -; D gene: -
CDR3 protein: CASSQRLARGGDTQYF; CDR3 DNA: TGTGCCAGCAGCCAAAGACTAGCCAGGGGAGGAGATACGCAGTATTTT; J gene: TRBJ2-3; CDR3 length: 16; V gene: TRBV5-5; clone size: -; D gene: -
CDR3 protein: CASRTGGTGYTF; CDR3 DNA: TGTGCCAGCAGGACAGGGGGAACTGGCTACACCTTC; J gene: TRBJ1-2; CDR3 length: 12; V gene: TRBV2; clone size: -; D gene: TRBD1
CDR3 protein: CASSPPIGGFLVPQHF; CDR3 DNA: TGTGCCAGCAGTCCACCCATTGGGGGTTTCTTGGTGCCCCAGCATTTT; J gene: TRBJ1-5; CDR3 length: 16; V gene: TRBV28; clone size: -; D gene: -